What follows is one TCR beta chain and its context. The antigen remains undetermined. TCRdb reanalysed the reads using MiXCR and keeps one entry per CDR3 protein. Here the sample spans about 740,000 distinct CDR3 sequences, approximately 40% being singletons. The data originate from a study of T cell repertoires in cytomegalovirus infection. Study information: Public signatures in TCR beta pointed to CMV infection and matching HLA type.

General observations from the study: Cumulative public TCR beta family frequency identified CMV carriers with the relevant HLA. HLA-C-restricted CMV clonotypes gave the most frequent clonotype in two of eight donors.

The V gene lost 6 bases and the J gene lost 7 bases, with 10 bases spanning the gap. The CDR3 covers 11 residues. Germline CDR1 SNHLY, CDR2 FYNNEI. This TCR derives from a human donor in good health (CMV status not recorded). Some clones in this sample may be carry-over from other donors' samples. Sequencing used PBMCs. The V call is TRBV2, the J call TRBJ2-7; no clear D gene. The CDR3 spells CASSVRSEQYF. CDR3 bases: TGTGCCAGCAGCGTAAGATCTGAGCAGTACTTC.